Following are 27 T cell receptor beta chains from one sample sequenced in a study of blood T cell repertoires in COVID-19. The protocol was immunoSEQ multiplex PCR, while the TCRdb copy is restricted to in-frame clones and leaves out a portion. The data show more than 100,000 clones, 84% seen once. The sequencing sample was made of peripheral blood. All receptors come from a woman between 25 and 40 years old who had recovered from COVID-19.

The count of this clone is one. The V and J genes are TRBV15 and TRBJ2-7; D is possibly TRBD2 (7 bases). The CDR3 runs to 15 residues. V lost 3 bases to trimming and J lost 3 bases, with 15 bases between them. The germline V gene has CDR1 LNHNV and CDR2 YYDKDF (reference sequence). CDR3 sequence reads: CATSSSGGALYEQYF. CDR3 nucleotides: TGTGCCACCAGCAGTTCGGGGGGCGCTCTCTACGAGCAGTACTTC.

This clone was seen a handful of times. V is TRBV5-6 and J is TRBJ2-7; 10 positions match TRBD1. The CDR3 contains 13 residues. CDR1 and CDR2 (germline): SGHDT, YYEEEE. V was clipped by 5 bases and J by 7 bases; unmatched bases: 6. The CDR3 nucleotides are TGTGCCAGCAGGGGACAGGGGTGGGGGGAGCAGTACTTC. This sequence encodes CASRGQGWGEQYF. The complete variable domain, with remaining parts taken from reference TRBV5-6 and TRBJ2-7, reads DAGVTQSPTHLIKTRGQQVTLRCSPKSGHDTVSWYQQALGQGPQFIFQYYEEEERQRGNFPDRFSGHQFPNYSSELNVNALLLGDSALYLCASRGQGWGEQYFGPGTRLTVT.

The rearrangement uses TRBV5-1 and TRBJ1-1; weak D call: TRBD1 (6 bases). V dropped 3 bases and J dropped 0 bases, with 12 bases sitting between them. The CDR3 extends over 15 amino acids. Germline loops: CDR1 SGHRS, CDR2 YFSETQ. CDR3 nucleotides: TGCGCCAGCAGCTGGTCTGGACAGATGAACACTGAAGCTTTCTTT. This encodes CASSWSGQMNTEAFF.

This clone came up a few times. The chain recombines TRBV19 with TRBJ2-7; D possibly corresponds to TRBD1 (8 bases). CDR1 is LNHDA, CDR2 SQIVND, per germline (reference sequence). CDR3 length equals 15 residues. The V end lost 6 bases, the J end lost 2 bases, and 17 bases lay between the germline ends. CDR3 sequence reads: CASSTQGGIPYEQYF. The CDR3 DNA is TGTGCCAGTAGCACACAGGGGGGGATCCCCTACGAGCAGTACTTC.

V usage is TRBV6-5 and J usage is TRBJ2-1, with TRBD1 as a possible D gene (6 bases). The CDR3 sequence is 15 residues long. V lost 5 bases to trimming and J lost 6 bases, with 17 bases between them. Germline CDR1 is MNHEY and CDR2 is SVGAGI. The CDR3 is CASSQAAGVSNEQFF. The CDR3, as DNA: TGTGCCAGCAGTCAGGCGGCAGGGGTCAGCAATGAGCAGTTCTTC.

V and J are TRBV19 and TRBJ2-3, with 9 bases that match TRBD2. The CDR3 spans 14 residues. Germline V lookup: CDR1 LNHDA, CDR2 SQIVND (reference sequence). J lost 2 bases, V lost 7 bases, and 4 bases had no gene match. The CDR3 reads CASNLAGHTDTQYF. CDR3 sequence (DNA): TGTGCCAGTAATCTAGCGGGACACACAGATACGCAGTATTTT.

The genes are TRBV6-5 and TRBJ2-2; a weak D match, TRBD1 (5 bases). The CDR3 length is 15 residues. Germline assignment: CDR1 MNHEY and CDR2 SVGAGI. Trimming stripped 6 bases from V and 6 bases from J, with 17 bases between. Here the CDR3 DNA reads TGTGCCAGCAGGGACATGCTGCTGTCCCCCGGGGAGCTGTTTTTT. Its translation is CASRDMLLSPGELFF.

The chain recombines TRBV6-5 with TRBJ2-7; 7 nucleotides align to TRBD2. After removal of 6 bases from V and 1 base from J, the junction contained 6 bases not matched to a gene. The CDR3 is 14 residues long. Germline CDR1 reads MNHEY; CDR2 reads SVGAGI. In DNA, the CDR3 is TGTGCCAGCAGCCGTGGGGGGGGTTCCTACGAGCAGTACTTC. Amino acid sequence: CASSRGGGSYEQYF.

V is TRBV28 and J is TRBJ1-2; the match to TRBD1 covers 8 bases. The germline V gene has CDR1 MDHEN and CDR2 SYDVKM. V shed 7 bases and J 3 bases; nucleotides not matched to a gene: 7. This CDR3 is 14 amino acids long. The CDR3 bases are TGTGCCAGCACCTCGACAGGGGCGGACTATGGCTACACCTTC. This codes for CASTSTGADYGYTF.

The chain is built from TRBV4-1 and TRBJ1-3; possible D gene TRBD1, 6 bases. With 4 bases removed from V and 2 bases from J, the gap between germline ends came to 15 bases. The length of the CDR3 is 16 residues. Germline-derived CDR1 and CDR2 are MGHRA and YSYEKL. The CDR3 nucleotides are TGCGCCAGCAGCCTTGTATACGGACAGACTGGAAACACCATATATTTT. Residues: CASSLVYGQTGNTIYF.

The rearrangement uses TRBV6-5 and TRBJ1-3; the D gene is possibly TRBD1 (5 bases). V lost 2 bases to trimming and J lost 4 bases, with 12 bases between them. The CDR3 contains 15 residues. CDR1 is MNHEY and CDR2 is SVGAGI in the germline V gene. CDR3: CASSYARGSGNTIYF. The CDR3 nucleotides read TGTGCCAGCAGTTACGCTAGGGGATCAGGAAACACCATATATTTT.

This clone was recorded a few times. The CDR3 nucleotides are TGTGCCAGCAGCATACCGGGACTAGCGGGAGTGGGGGAGCAGTTCTTC. It is translated as CASSIPGLAGVGEQFF. The rearrangement links TRBV7-2 to TRBJ2-1; 14 nucleotides agree with TRBD2. Looked up from germline, CDR1 is SGHTA and CDR2 is FQGNSA. The V segment lost 5 bases and the J segment 10 bases; nucleotides outside the gene matches: 10. The CDR3 length is 16 residues.

The rearrangement uses TRBV4-2 and TRBJ2-1, with TRBD2 identical over 10 bases. Germline-derived CDR1 and CDR2 are LGHNA and YNFKEQ. The CDR3 is 16 amino acids. The V gene end was trimmed by 2 bases and the J gene end by 6 bases; junction bases not matched to a gene: 7. CDR3 DNA: TGTGCCAGCAGCCAAAGGGCTAGCGGGAGTATCAATGAGCAGTTCTTC. Protein sequence: CASSQRASGSINEQFF.

V is TRBV7-3 and J is TRBJ2-1; the match to TRBD2 covers 11 bases. V trimming: 2 bases; J trimming: 1 base; junction bases outside the gene matches: 7. In germline, CDR1 is SGHTA, CDR2 FQGTGA. This CDR3 region has 18 residues. For the CDR3, the DNA is TGTGCCAGCAGCTTATCGCCGGGACTAGCGGATTCCTACAATGAGCAGTTCTTC. This encodes CASSLSPGLADSYNEQFF.

This sequence joins TRBV7-8 and TRBJ2-5, with D maybe TRBD2 (5 bases). The CDR3 has 14 amino acids. The germline V gene has CDR1 SGHVS and CDR2 FQNEAQ. Trimming pared 3 bases from V and 5 bases from J, leaving 13 bases between. The CDR3 DNA sequence: TGTGCCAGCAGCTTGTCAAGCGGTGGGGAGACCCAGTACTTC. Residues: CASSLSSGGETQYF.

The chain has TRBV7-9 and TRBJ2-5; 10 nucleotides align to TRBD1. Per the germline V gene, CDR1 is SEHNR and CDR2 is FQNEAQ (reference sequence). The CDR3 has 17 residues. J lost 5 bases, V lost 5 bases, and 14 bases had no gene match. The CDR3, as DNA: TGTGCCAGCAGCCCCGGGACAGGGGTTCAACGAACGGAGACCCAGTACTTC. Protein: CASSPGTGVQRTETQYF.

This clone has a handful of counts. The chain joins TRBV6-1 to TRBJ1-1; D is ambiguous. This CDR3 has 14 residues. The V gene lost 1 base and the J gene lost 1 base, with 7 bases spanning the gap. Germline V gene data show CDR1 as MNHNS and CDR2 as SASEGT. In DNA, the CDR3 is TGTGCCAGCAGTGAAGTAGTGTCGAACACTGAAGCTTTCTTT. Its protein product is CASSEVVSNTEAFF.

The rearrangement links TRBV18 to TRBJ1-5; D may be TRBD1 (5 bases). Germline V gives CDR1 KGHSH, CDR2 LQKENI. CDR3 size: 14 residues. V was pared by 6 bases and J by 10 bases, with 19 bases between. The CDR3 DNA is TGTGCCAGCTCGCCGGGTGGGGGGGATGGTCCCCAGCATTTT. It codes for CASSPGGGDGPQHF.

The chain links TRBV6-5 to TRBJ2-4; 7 nucleotides line up with TRBD2. Germline V CDR1 and CDR2: MNHEY, SVGAGI. This CDR3 comprises 16 residues. J was trimmed by 9 bases and V by 2 bases; bases with no gene match: 13. This CDR3 reads CASSYPISGLGVIQYF. CDR3 bases: TGTGCCAGCAGTTACCCTATTAGCGGGTTAGGGGTCATTCAGTACTTC.

This clone is a singleton in its sample. The chain's CDR3 is CASSALAGEHNEQFF. The CDR3 coding sequence is TGTGCCAGCAGCGCGCTAGCGGGAGAGCACAATGAGCAGTTCTTC. This chain uses TRBV4-2 with TRBJ2-1; 10 bases line up with TRBD2. The length of the CDR3 is 15 residues. V was clipped by 5 bases and J by 5 bases; unmatched bases: 6. Germline assignment: CDR1 LGHNA and CDR2 YNFKEQ.

This chain joins TRBV19 and TRBJ2-1; the D gene is possibly TRBD2 (6 bases). Germline CDR1 and CDR2: LNHDA and SQIVND (reference sequence). The CDR3 runs 15 residues. Trimming cost V 3 bases and J 1 base, with 10 bases left between them. The CDR3 sequence: CASSIAAGSYNEQFF. The DNA for the CDR3 is TGTGCCAGTAGTATTGCTGCGGGATCCTACAATGAGCAGTTCTTC.

The rearrangement uses TRBV2 and TRBJ1-4; D is ambiguous. CDR1 is SNHLY and CDR2 is FYNNEI in the germline V gene. The CDR3 sequence is 15 residues long. The V end lost 4 bases, the J end lost 0 bases, and 9 bases lay between the germline ends. The CDR3 loop is CASSGLTATNEKLFF. CDR3 sequence (DNA): TGTGCCAGCAGTGGGTTAACTGCAACTAATGAAAAACTGTTTTTT.

A word on this clone: The same CDR3 can be traced to other DNA sequences in this sample. The chain joins TRBV24-1 to TRBJ2-1, with D possibly TRBD2 on 7 matching bases. CDR3 length: 15 amino acids. Germline-derived CDR1 and CDR2 are KGHDR and SFDVKD. The ends were cut back, 4 bases at V and 8 bases at J, with 17 bases in the middle. This CDR3 reads CATSDSGGPADEQFF. The CDR3 DNA follows: TGTGCCACCAGTGACTCGGGGGGCCCTGCGGATGAGCAGTTCTTC.

The J gene is TRBJ1-5, the V gene TRBV18, with D tentatively TRBD1 (5 bases). V was shortened by 1 base and J by 4 bases, with 8 bases between the two germline ends. The germline V gene encodes CDR1 KGHSH and CDR2 LQKENI. CDR3 length: 14 amino acids. CDR3 residues: CASSPLGGNQPQHF. The CDR3 DNA follows: TGTGCCAGCTCACCACTGGGGGGTAATCAGCCCCAGCATTTT.

This chain uses TRBV6-6 with TRBJ2-1; 11 nucleotides agree with TRBD2. CDR1 is MNHNY and CDR2 is SVGAGI in the germline V gene (reference sequence). The CDR3 has 14 amino acids. J gave up 6 bases and V 6 bases, and 4 bases lay outside the gene matches. The CDR3 region has the DNA TGTGCCAGCAGACTAGCGGGGGACTTCAATGAGCAGTTCTTC. Protein: CASRLAGDFNEQFF.

The chain joins TRBV6-1 to TRBJ2-1; 9 positions agree with TRBD2. The J segment lost 4 bases and the V segment lost 3 bases, leaving 10 bases of the junction unmatched. Germline V CDR1 and CDR2: MNHNS, SASEGT. The CDR3 loop spans 17 amino acids. CDR3 sequence: CASSDGAGGDQYNEQFF. The DNA of the CDR3 is TGTGCCAGCAGTGACGGGGCGGGAGGGGACCAATACAATGAGCAGTTCTTC.

The V gene is TRBV5-1, the J gene TRBJ2-1, with 7 bases that match TRBD1. The CDR3 totals 15 residues. V trimming: 0 bases; J trimming: 4 bases; junction bases outside the gene matches: 4. Germline loops: CDR1 SGHRS, CDR2 YFSETQ. Here the CDR3 DNA reads TGCGCCAGCAGCTTGGGAGACAGGGTATACAATGAGCAGTTCTTC. Translation gives CASSLGDRVYNEQFF.